These 18 T cell receptor beta chains were all obtained from the same sample, sequenced in a study of CD8+CD57+ T cells in acquired aplastic anemia. The patients chosen for sequencing had shown expansion of CD8+CD57+ cells (detected by flow cytometry). Genomic DNA served as template for TCR beta VDJ and CDR3 profiling. TCRdb independently ran MiXCR on the reads; one entry per CDR3 protein. Of about 250,000 distinct CDR3 sequences listed, 47% are singletons. Material: sorted CD4+, CD8+, or CD8+CD57+ T cells (not recorded which) from PBMCs. The source is a human donor with aplastic anemia.

The chain uses TRBV24-1 and TRBJ2-7, with TRBD1 as a possible D gene (6 bases). This CDR3 contains 12 residues. Trimming cost V 0 bases and J 12 bases, with 11 bases left between them. Germline V gene data show CDR1 as KGHDR and CDR2 as SFDVKD. CDR3 protein: CATSDLVGAVYF. CDR3 nucleotides: TGTGCCACCAGTGATTTGGTGGGGGCGGTGTACTTC.

The chain carries TRBV7-2 and TRBJ2-7; 8 bases fit TRBD2. V dropped 4 bases and J dropped 4; count of bases not matched to a gene: 6. Germline V gene data show CDR1 as SGHTA and CDR2 as FQGNSA. There are 14 residues in the CDR3. CDR3 sequence (DNA): TGTGCCAGCAGCTATCCGGGACTAGGGTACGAGCAGTACTTC. Protein: CASSYPGLGYEQYF.

This clonotype was counted only a few times. This chain joins TRBV27 and TRBJ2-7; 9 nucleotides align to TRBD1. The germline V gene has CDR1 MNHEY and CDR2 SMNVEV (reference sequence). The CDR3 extends over 15 amino acids. Losses at the gene ends were 5 bases for V and 6 bases for J; bases not matched to a gene: 11. Here the CDR3 reads CASSQYRGRPFEQYF. DNA of the CDR3: TGTGCCAGCAGTCAATACAGGGGGCGACCCTTCGAGCAGTACTTC.

The chain uses TRBV2 and TRBJ2-7; 8 nucleotides agree with TRBD2. Germline V gene data show CDR1 as SNHLY and CDR2 as FYNNEI. This CDR3 has 14 amino acids. Trimming removed 8 bases from V and 0 bases from J; junction bases left unmatched: 6. The CDR3 DNA reads TGTGCCAGCGGACCTAGCGGGTTCTCCTACGAGCAGTACTTC. As protein: CASGPSGFSYEQYF.

A few counts support this clonotype. This sequence may be a read error, since a much larger clone differs from it by one base. The gene calls are TRBV7-8 and TRBJ1-2; no clear D gene. V lost 8 bases and J lost 8, with 18 bases in between. The germline gives CDR1 SGHVS, CDR2 FQNEAQ. The CDR3 contains 13 residues. CDR3 sequence (DNA): TGTGCCAGCGGCTCCCCGGGAATCGGGGGCTACACCTTC. It encodes CASGSPGIGGYTF.

The table lists this clonotype with many counts. J is TRBJ1-5 and V is TRBV4-1, with unresolved D. Germline CDR1 is MGHRA and CDR2 is YSYEKL. Deletions cut 1 base from V and 5 bases from J, with 12 bases between. The CDR3 is 15 amino acids. The CDR3 nucleotides read TGCGCCAGCAGCCAAGTTGACCGAAACTATCAGCCCCAGCATTTT. Translating gives CASSQVDRNYQPQHF.

This chain joins TRBV10-2 and TRBJ2-7; TRBD1 might be the D (5 bases). The CDR3 sequence is 15 residues long. Germline V gives CDR1 WSHSY, CDR2 SAAADI. Trimming shortened V by 0 bases and J by 3 bases, and 12 bases separated the two germline ends. The CDR3 spells CASSESTERFYEQYF. The CDR3 DNA follows: TGCGCCAGCAGTGAGTCGACAGAAAGGTTCTACGAGCAGTACTTC.

This clonotype has more than one count but fewer than ten. The chain has TRBV27 and TRBJ2-7; TRBD2 is a possible D gene (5 bases). Trimming removed 6 bases from V and 5 bases from J, with 17 bases in between. Germline CDR1 reads MNHEY; CDR2 reads SMNVEV (reference sequence). The CDR3 sequence is 14 residues long. In nucleotides, the CDR3 is TGTGCCAGCAGCTCAGTCAATTCGGGAAACGAGCAGTACTTC. This gives the protein CASSSVNSGNEQYF.

This clonotype was seen at least ten times. The V call is TRBV7-9, the J call TRBJ1-1; D not resolved. V was pared by 3 bases and J by 5 bases, with 16 bases between. From germline, CDR1 is SEHNR and CDR2 FQNEAQ (reference sequence). The length of the CDR3 is 15 residues. The CDR3 sequence: CASSFFKWDRTEAFF. The DNA for the CDR3 is TGTGCCAGCAGCTTCTTTAAATGGGATCGAACTGAAGCTTTCTTT.

CDR3 loop: CATSDFRGSPYNEQFF. CDR3 nucleotides: TGTGCCACCAGTGATTTCCGGGGGAGCCCCTACAATGAGCAGTTCTTC. The chain combines TRBV24-1 with TRBJ2-1, with D possibly matching TRBD2 (6 bases). The CDR3 length is 16 residues. Germline V gives CDR1 KGHDR, CDR2 SFDVKD. The V gene lost 1 base and the J gene lost 2 bases, with 11 bases spanning the gap.

This clonotype was counted ten times or more. This chain links TRBV12-3 or TRBV12-4 with TRBJ2-7; D unclear. V lost 2 bases to trimming and J lost 6 bases, with 11 bases between them. The CDR3 loop spans 13 amino acids. Here the CDR3 reads CASSLSYESEQYF. CDR3 sequence (DNA): TGTGCCAGCAGTTTATCGTACGAAAGCGAGCAGTACTTC.

This clonotype was seen many times. The chain uses TRBV11-2 and TRBJ2-1; possible D gene TRBD2, 5 bases. CDR1 is SGHAT and CDR2 is FQNNGV in the germline V gene. The CDR3 consists of 17 residues. The V and J ends lost 0 bases and 0 bases respectively, with 12 bases between them. For the CDR3, the DNA is TGTGCCAGCAGCTTAGACCCTCGGGATAGCTCCTACAATGAGCAGTTCTTC. This translates into CASSLDPRDSSYNEQFF.

This chain connects TRBV28 to TRBJ2-1, with D possibly matching TRBD2 (5 bases). Germline loops: CDR1 MDHEN, CDR2 SYDVKM. The V and J ends lost 3 bases and 0 bases respectively, with 21 bases between them. CDR3 length: 19 residues. CDR3 sequence: CASSFPLGKGFSSYNEQFF. CDR3 coding DNA: TGTGCCAGCAGTTTCCCTCTCGGGAAGGGATTTAGCTCCTACAATGAGCAGTTCTTC.

The V gene is TRBV7-8, the J gene TRBJ2-7; D is perhaps TRBD1 (6 bases). This CDR3 contains 13 residues. Trimming took 8 bases from V and 3 from J, leaving 14 bases between them. Germline assignment: CDR1 SGHVS and CDR2 FQNEAQ. The CDR3 region has the DNA TGTGCCAGCTCCCCCTCGGACAGCTACGAGCAGTACTTC. Translated, it gives CASSPSDSYEQYF. Full variable domain (remainder filled in from reference TRBV7-8 and TRBJ2-7): GAGVSQSPRYKVAKRGQDVALRCDPISGHVSLFWYQQALGQGPEFLTYFQNEAQLDKSGLPSDRFFAERPEGSVSTLKIQRTQQEDSAVYLCASSPSDSYEQYFGPGTRLTVT.

This sequence joins TRBV5-1 and TRBJ1-2; 7 positions match TRBD1. The CDR3 is made up of 15 amino acids. The V segment lost 4 bases and the J segment 3 bases; nucleotides outside the gene matches: 9. CDR1 and CDR2 from the germline V gene are SGHRS and YFSETQ. The chain's CDR3 is CASSQRGGWDYGYTF. The CDR3 nucleotides are TGCGCCAGCAGCCAGAGAGGGGGCTGGGACTATGGCTACACCTTC.

The CDR3 region is CASSLSLRQRRGSRGSETQYF. The CDR3 DNA reads TGTGCCAGCAGTTTATCCTTGCGACAACGTCGGGGCTCTAGGGGTTCGGAGACCCAGTACTTC. The rearrangement joins TRBV2 to TRBJ2-5; D assignment may be TRBD1 or TRBD2 (5 bases each). Trimming left V 5 bases short and J 5 bases short, with 36 bases between. The CDR3 extends over 21 amino acids. Germline assignment: CDR1 SNHLY and CDR2 FYNNEI.

The chain combines TRBV10-3 with TRBJ1-1; the D gene is possibly TRBD1 (5 bases). V gave up 5 bases and J gave up 1 base, with 11 bases separating them. The length of the CDR3 is 14 residues. Per the germline V gene, CDR1 is ENHRY and CDR2 is SYGVKD. CDR3 DNA sequence: TGTGCCATCAGTAGGCAGGGAGCGAACACTGAAGCTTTCTTT. It specifies CAISRQGANTEAFF.

The chain is built from TRBV10-3 and TRBJ1-6; D not resolved. The length of the CDR3 is 12 residues. Germline lookup yields CDR1 ENHRY and CDR2 SYGVKD. Trimming stripped 0 bases from V and 10 bases from J, with 4 bases between. The CDR3: CAISESESPLHF. CDR3 sequence (DNA): TGTGCCATCAGTGAGTCGGAGTCACCCCTCCACTTT.